The rows below give T cell receptor beta chains drawn from one sample of a study of vaccination and CD4 T cells after COVID-19. The antigens these receptors bind are not known. TCRdb independently ran MiXCR on the PCR reads; one entry per CDR3 protein. The repertoire includes about 21,000 distinct CDR3 sequences, roughly half of them detected once, and 6% to 7.5% sits in the top ten. Sequencing was carried out using CD4+ T cells from blood, cultured in vitro. The receptors were sampled from a human donor who had recovered from COVID-19. Each CDR3 is given with its conserved first and last residue. Fields, in order: V gene, J gene, D gene, clone size, CDR3 protein, CDR3 DNA. D genes are given only for firm matches. Size is omitted from some rows. Given values are once, few, many or a class for expanded clones.

v_gene: TRBV6-1
j_gene: TRBJ1-6
d_gene: .
abundance: few
CDR3aa: CASSLSLSGGNSPLHF
CDR3nt: TGTGCCAGCAGCCTAAGCCTCTCTGGGGGGAATTCACCCCTCCACTTT

v_gene: TRBV12-3/TRBV12-4
j_gene: TRBJ1-5
d_gene: .
abundance: .
CDR3aa: CASSLATREYSNQPQHF
CDR3nt: TGTGCCAGCAGTTTAGCAACCCGGGAGTATAGCAATCAGCCCCAGCATTTT

v_gene: TRBV7-9
j_gene: TRBJ2-1
d_gene: TRBD2
abundance: once
CDR3aa: CATASGRSLVNEQFF
CDR3nt: TGTGCCACCGCTAGCGGGAGGTCCCTGGTCAATGAGCAGTTCTTC

v_gene: TRBV15
j_gene: TRBJ2-2
d_gene: .
abundance: .
CDR3aa: CATSLRRGLLAGELFF
CDR3nt: TGTGCCACCAGCCTTCGCCGGGGACTCCTAGCCGGGGAGCTGTTTTTT

v_gene: TRBV6-2/TRBV6-3
j_gene: TRBJ1-1
d_gene: TRBD1
abundance: .
CDR3aa: CASSYPGTVEAFF
CDR3nt: TGTGCCAGCAGTTACCCCGGGACAGTTGAAGCTTTCTTT

v_gene: TRBV2
j_gene: TRBJ1-1
d_gene: .
abundance: .
CDR3aa: CASSKGIGTEAFF
CDR3nt: TGTGCCAGCAGTAAGGGGATTGGCACTGAAGCTTTCTTT

v_gene: TRBV20-1
j_gene: TRBJ2-1
d_gene: TRBD2
abundance: .
CDR3aa: CSAPTSGRGGEIEQFF
CDR3nt: TGCAGTGCACCGACTAGCGGGAGGGGTGGGGAAATCGAGCAGTTCTTC

v_gene: TRBV11-3
j_gene: TRBJ1-6
d_gene: .
abundance: .
CDR3aa: CASSLDHGPGSPLHF
CDR3nt: TGTGCCAGCAGCTTAGATCACGGTCCCGGTTCACCCCTCCACTTT

v_gene: TRBV6-1
j_gene: TRBJ2-7
d_gene: TRBD2
abundance: .
CDR3aa: CASIGRGSYEQYF
CDR3nt: TGTGCCAGCATCGGGAGGGGGAGCTACGAGCAGTACTTC

v_gene: TRBV2
j_gene: TRBJ1-2
d_gene: .
abundance: .
CDR3aa: CASWGGWDYGYTF
CDR3nt: TGTGCCAGTTGGGGGGGTTGGGACTATGGCTACACCTTC

v_gene: TRBV28
j_gene: TRBJ1-2
d_gene: TRBD1
abundance: .
CDR3aa: CATSGQGFYGYTF
CDR3nt: TGTGCCACCTCGGGACAGGGCTTCTATGGCTACACCTTC

v_gene: TRBV30
j_gene: TRBJ1-5
d_gene: .
abundance: .
CDR3aa: CAWNPGSNQPQHF
CDR3nt: TGTGCCTGGAACCCAGGGAGCAATCAGCCCCAGCATTTT

v_gene: TRBV5-1
j_gene: TRBJ2-5
d_gene: TRBD2
abundance: .
CDR3aa: CASSQTGGVETQYF
CDR3nt: TGCGCCAGCAGCCAGACGGGAGGGGTAGAGACCCAGTACTTC

v_gene: TRBV15
j_gene: TRBJ2-3
d_gene: .
abundance: .
CDR3aa: CATSRDPYTDTQYF
CDR3nt: TGTGCCACCAGCAGAGATCCTTACACAGATACGCAGTATTTT

v_gene: TRBV11-3
j_gene: TRBJ2-1
d_gene: .
abundance: .
CDR3aa: CASSLYHYNEQFF
CDR3nt: TGTGCCAGCAGCTTATATCACTACAATGAGCAGTTCTTC

v_gene: TRBV6-5
j_gene: TRBJ1-1
d_gene: TRBD1
abundance: .
CDR3aa: CASSYSMAGGLGTEAFF
CDR3nt: TGTGCCAGCAGTTACTCGATGGCAGGGGGGTTGGGCACTGAGGCTTTCTTT

v_gene: TRBV9
j_gene: TRBJ2-7
d_gene: .
abundance: .
CDR3aa: CASSPRFEVYEQYF
CDR3nt: TGTGCCAGCAGCCCCCGGTTTGAGGTCTACGAGCAGTACTTC

v_gene: TRBV20-1
j_gene: TRBJ2-5
d_gene: .
abundance: .
CDR3aa: CSAGKSQETQYF
CDR3nt: TGCAGTGCCGGCAAGTCCCAAGAGACCCAGTACTTC

v_gene: TRBV20-1
j_gene: TRBJ2-1
d_gene: .
abundance: .
CDR3aa: CSARAPLRDYNEQFF
CDR3nt: TGCAGTGCTAGAGCCCCCTTGCGGGACTACAATGAGCAGTTCTTC

v_gene: TRBV28
j_gene: TRBJ1-2
d_gene: .
abundance: .
CDR3aa: CASSLGANYGYTF
CDR3nt: TGTGCCAGCAGTTTAGGGGCTAACTATGGCTACACCTTC

v_gene: TRBV15
j_gene: TRBJ1-5
d_gene: .
abundance: few
CDR3aa: CATSRDIYEFNQPQHF
CDR3nt: TGTGCCACCAGCAGAGATATCTACGAATTCAATCAGCCCCAGCATTTT

v_gene: TRBV21-1
j_gene: TRBJ2-7
d_gene: .
abundance: few
CDR3aa: CASSTASGGEQYF
CDR3nt: TGTGCCAGCAGTACAGCGTCCGGTGGGGAGCAGTACTTC

v_gene: TRBV19
j_gene: TRBJ2-7
d_gene: TRBD1
abundance: .
CDR3aa: CASSTGGEQYF
CDR3nt: TGTGCCAGTAGTACAGGGGGCGAGCAGTACTTC

v_gene: TRBV7-9
j_gene: TRBJ2-7
d_gene: .
abundance: .
CDR3aa: CASSLRASNYEQYF
CDR3nt: TGTGCCAGCAGCTTAAGGGCCAGCAACTACGAGCAGTACTTC

v_gene: TRBV19
j_gene: TRBJ1-6
d_gene: TRBD1
abundance: .
CDR3aa: CASRIDRGSPLHF
CDR3nt: TGTGCCAGTCGAATTGACAGGGGATCACCCCTCCACTTT

v_gene: TRBV7-9
j_gene: TRBJ2-5
d_gene: TRBD1
abundance: few
CDR3aa: CASSSTLDRVETQYF
CDR3nt: TGTGCCAGCAGCTCGACCTTGGACAGGGTGGAGACCCAGTACTTC

v_gene: TRBV11-3
j_gene: TRBJ1-1
d_gene: .
abundance: few
CDR3aa: CASSLEAGGNTEAFF
CDR3nt: TGTGCCAGCAGCTTAGAAGCGGGCGGGAACACTGAAGCTTTCTTT

v_gene: TRBV10-3
j_gene: TRBJ2-3
d_gene: TRBD2
abundance: once
CDR3aa: CATRQAGASTDTQYF
CDR3nt: TGTGCCACCAGGCAGGCGGGAGCTAGCACAGATACGCAGTATTTT

v_gene: TRBV30
j_gene: TRBJ2-2
d_gene: .
abundance: few
CDR3aa: CAWSRGDTNTGELFF
CDR3nt: TGTGCCTGGAGTCGGGGGGACACGAACACCGGGGAGCTGTTTTTT

v_gene: TRBV11-3
j_gene: TRBJ2-2
d_gene: .
abundance: once
CDR3aa: CASSPPNLANTGELFF
CDR3nt: TGTGCCAGCAGCCCGCCGAACCTAGCGAACACCGGGGAGCTGTTTTTT

v_gene: TRBV20-1
j_gene: TRBJ1-2
d_gene: .
abundance: .
CDR3aa: CSFLDGDGYTF
CDR3nt: TGCAGTTTCCTCGATGGGGATGGCTACACCTTC

v_gene: TRBV4-3
j_gene: TRBJ2-1
d_gene: TRBD2
abundance: .
CDR3aa: CASSQEAAGGNNEQFF
CDR3nt: TGCGCCAGCAGCCAAGAAGCCGCGGGGGGTAACAATGAGCAGTTCTTC

v_gene: TRBV19
j_gene: TRBJ1-1
d_gene: .
abundance: .
CDR3aa: CASSTRAMNTEAFF
CDR3nt: TGTGCCAGTAGTACCAGGGCTATGAACACTGAAGCTTTCTTT

v_gene: TRBV7-2
j_gene: TRBJ1-5
d_gene: .
abundance: few
CDR3aa: CASSLGTLNNQPQHF
CDR3nt: TGTGCCAGCAGCTTAGGGACCCTTAACAATCAGCCCCAGCATTTT

v_gene: TRBV15
j_gene: TRBJ1-5
d_gene: .
abundance: few
CDR3aa: CATGARANQPQHF
CDR3nt: TGTGCCACCGGTGCGAGGGCGAATCAGCCCCAGCATTTT

v_gene: TRBV20-1
j_gene: TRBJ2-2
d_gene: TRBD1
abundance: .
CDR3aa: CSAPHRGNTGELFF
CDR3nt: TGCAGTGCTCCCCACAGGGGGAACACCGGGGAGCTGTTTTTT

v_gene: TRBV6-1
j_gene: TRBJ1-1
d_gene: .
abundance: .
CDR3aa: CASREKVVRNTEAFF
CDR3nt: TGTGCCAGCAGGGAGAAAGTGGTAAGAAACACTGAAGCTTTCTTT

v_gene: TRBV28
j_gene: TRBJ1-5
d_gene: TRBD1
abundance: .
CDR3aa: CASSLRQGVGQPQHF
CDR3nt: TGTGCCAGCAGCCTTCGACAGGGGGTTGGGCAGCCCCAGCATTTT

v_gene: TRBV19
j_gene: TRBJ1-5
d_gene: .
abundance: .
CDR3aa: CASSPGHFQPQHF
CDR3nt: TGTGCCAGTAGTCCGGGACATTTTCAGCCCCAGCATTTT

v_gene: TRBV7-2
j_gene: TRBJ1-1
d_gene: .
abundance: .
CDR3aa: CASSLEGNTEAFF
CDR3nt: TGTGCCAGCAGCTTAGAGGGGAACACTGAAGCTTTCTTT

v_gene: TRBV24-1
j_gene: TRBJ2-7
d_gene: .
abundance: few
CDR3aa: CATREGRQGTPAEQYF
CDR3nt: TGTGCCACCAGGGAGGGGAGACAGGGAACCCCTGCCGAGCAGTACTTC

v_gene: TRBV7-9
j_gene: TRBJ2-7
d_gene: .
abundance: .
CDR3aa: CASIKVGATAQYF
CDR3nt: TGTGCCAGCATCAAAGTGGGGGCCACAGCGCAGTACTTC